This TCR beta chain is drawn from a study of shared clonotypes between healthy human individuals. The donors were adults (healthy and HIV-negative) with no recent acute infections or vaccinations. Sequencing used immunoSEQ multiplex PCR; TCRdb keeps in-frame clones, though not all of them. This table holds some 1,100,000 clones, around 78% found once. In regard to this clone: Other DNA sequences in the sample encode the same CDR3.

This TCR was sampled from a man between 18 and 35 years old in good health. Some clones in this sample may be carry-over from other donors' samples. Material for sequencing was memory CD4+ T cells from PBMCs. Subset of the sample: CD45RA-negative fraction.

The CDR3 spells CASSLGDYGYTF. The CDR3, as DNA: TGTGCCAGCAGTTTAGGGGATTATGGCTACACCTTC. The chain links TRBV28 to TRBJ1-2; no clear D. Between the trimmed V and J ends, which lost 2 bases and 5 bases, there was a span of 6 bases. The germline CDR1 and CDR2 sequences are MDHEN and SYDVKM. CDR3 length equals 12 residues.